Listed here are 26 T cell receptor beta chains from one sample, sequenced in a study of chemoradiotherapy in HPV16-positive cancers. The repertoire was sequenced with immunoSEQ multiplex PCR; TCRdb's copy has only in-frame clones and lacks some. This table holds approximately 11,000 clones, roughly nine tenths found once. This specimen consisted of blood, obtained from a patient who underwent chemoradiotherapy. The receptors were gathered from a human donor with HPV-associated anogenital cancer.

CDR3 protein: CATSRDRAGGYNEQFF. For the CDR3, the DNA is TGTGCCACCAGCAGAGATAGGGCGGGGGGGTATAATGAGCAGTTCTTC. The genes are TRBV15 and TRBJ2-1; 9 bases are shared with TRBD2. Trimming cost V 0 bases and J 7 bases; bases outside gene matches: 7. The CDR3 loop spans 16 amino acids. CDR1 is LNHNV, CDR2 YYDKDF, per germline (reference sequence).

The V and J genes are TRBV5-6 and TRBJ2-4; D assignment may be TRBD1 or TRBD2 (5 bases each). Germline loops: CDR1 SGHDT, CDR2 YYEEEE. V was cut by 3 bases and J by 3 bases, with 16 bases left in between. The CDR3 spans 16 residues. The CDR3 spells CASSWGYGVGKNIQYF. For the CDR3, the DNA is TGTGCCAGCAGCTGGGGGTATGGGGTCGGCAAAAACATTCAGTACTTC.

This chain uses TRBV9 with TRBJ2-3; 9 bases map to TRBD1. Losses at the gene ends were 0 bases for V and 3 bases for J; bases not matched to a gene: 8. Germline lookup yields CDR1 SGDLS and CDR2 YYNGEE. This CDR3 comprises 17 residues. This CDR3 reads CASSVEDTGGQTDTQYF. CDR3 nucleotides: TGTGCCAGCAGCGTAGAAGACACAGGGGGCCAAACAGATACGCAGTATTTT. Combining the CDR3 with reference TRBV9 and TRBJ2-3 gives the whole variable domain DSGVTQTPKHLITATGQRVTLRCSPRSGDLSVYWYQQSLDQGLQFLIQYYNGEERAKGNILERFSAQQFPDLHSELNLSSLELGDSALYFCASSVEDTGGQTDTQYFGPGTRLTVL.

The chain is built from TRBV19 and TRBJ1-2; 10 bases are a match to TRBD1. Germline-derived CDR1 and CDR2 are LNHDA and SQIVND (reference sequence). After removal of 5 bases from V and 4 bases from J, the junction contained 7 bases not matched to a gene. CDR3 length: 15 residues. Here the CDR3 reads CASSSDRGRIYGYTF. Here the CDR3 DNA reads TGTGCCAGTAGTTCCGACAGGGGGCGAATCTATGGCTACACCTTC.

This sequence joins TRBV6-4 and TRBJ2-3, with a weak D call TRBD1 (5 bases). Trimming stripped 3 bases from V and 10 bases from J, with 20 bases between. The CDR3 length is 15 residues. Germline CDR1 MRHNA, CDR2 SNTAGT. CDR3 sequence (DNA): TGTGCCAGCAGTGAACAGGCCGGCACAGGAAAGCCGCAGTATTTT. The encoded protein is CASSEQAGTGKPQYF.

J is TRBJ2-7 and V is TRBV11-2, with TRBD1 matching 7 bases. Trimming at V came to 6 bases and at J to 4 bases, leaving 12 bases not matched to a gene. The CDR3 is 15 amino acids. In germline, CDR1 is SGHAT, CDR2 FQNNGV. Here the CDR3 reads CASRSPTGNVYEQYF. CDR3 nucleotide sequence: TGTGCCAGCAGATCCCCGACAGGGAATGTTTACGAGCAGTACTTC.

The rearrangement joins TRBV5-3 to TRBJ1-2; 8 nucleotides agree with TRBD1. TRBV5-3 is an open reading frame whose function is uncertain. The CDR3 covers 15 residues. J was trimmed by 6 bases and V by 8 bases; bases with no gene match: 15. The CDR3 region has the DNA TGTGCCAGCAGCCTCTCCGTCCAGGGGGCCAATGGCTACACCTTC. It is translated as CASSLSVQGANGYTF.

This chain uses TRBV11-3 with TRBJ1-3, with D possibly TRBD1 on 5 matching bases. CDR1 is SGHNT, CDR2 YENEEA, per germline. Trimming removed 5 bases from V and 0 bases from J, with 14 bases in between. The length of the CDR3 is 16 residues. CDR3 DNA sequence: TGTGCCAGCAGCCGGCAGGGCCACCTCTCTGGAAACACCATATATTTT. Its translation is CASSRQGHLSGNTIYF.

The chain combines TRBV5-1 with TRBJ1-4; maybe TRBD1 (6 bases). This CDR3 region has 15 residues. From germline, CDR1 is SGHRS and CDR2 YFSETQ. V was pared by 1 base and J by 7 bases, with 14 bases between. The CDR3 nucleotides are TGCGCCAGCAGCTTGACCGGGGGCGGTGGTGAAAAACTGTTTTTT. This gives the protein CASSLTGGGGEKLFF.

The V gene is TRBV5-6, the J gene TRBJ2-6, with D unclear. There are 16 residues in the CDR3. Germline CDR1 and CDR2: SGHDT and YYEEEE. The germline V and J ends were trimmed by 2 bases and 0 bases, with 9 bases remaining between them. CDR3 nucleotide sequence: TGTGCCAGCAGCTTAGGCGGCTTCTCTGGGGCCAACGTCCTGACTTTC. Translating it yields CASSLGGFSGANVLTF.

CDR3 sequence reads: CATSRDRTSEAFF. The CDR3 DNA reads as TGTGCCACCAGCAGAGATCGTACGTCTGAAGCTTTCTTT. The chain has TRBV15 and TRBJ1-1; no reliable D call. Trimming stripped 0 bases from V and 6 bases from J, with 8 bases between. The CDR3 is 13 residues long. Germline V CDR1 and CDR2: LNHNV, YYDKDF (reference sequence).

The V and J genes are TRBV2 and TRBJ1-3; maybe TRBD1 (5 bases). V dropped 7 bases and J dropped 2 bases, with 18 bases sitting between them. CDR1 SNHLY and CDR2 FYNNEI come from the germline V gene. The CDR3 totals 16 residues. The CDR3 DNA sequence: TGTGCCAGCAATTTGATAACCCAGGGCCCTGGAAACACCATATATTTT. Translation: CASNLITQGPGNTIYF. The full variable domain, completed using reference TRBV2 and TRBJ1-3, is EPEVTQTPSHQVTQMGQEVILRCVPISNHLYFYWYRQILGQKVEFLVSFYNNEISEKSEIFDDQFSVERPDGSNFTLKIRSTKLEDSAMYFCASNLITQGPGNTIYFGEGSWLTVV.

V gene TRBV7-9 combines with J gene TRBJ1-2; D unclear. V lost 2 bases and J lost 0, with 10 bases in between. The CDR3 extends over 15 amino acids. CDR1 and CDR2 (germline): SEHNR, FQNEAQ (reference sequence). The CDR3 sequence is CASSLQPGTNYGYTF. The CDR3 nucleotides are TGTGCCAGCAGCTTACAGCCGGGAACTAACTATGGCTACACCTTC.

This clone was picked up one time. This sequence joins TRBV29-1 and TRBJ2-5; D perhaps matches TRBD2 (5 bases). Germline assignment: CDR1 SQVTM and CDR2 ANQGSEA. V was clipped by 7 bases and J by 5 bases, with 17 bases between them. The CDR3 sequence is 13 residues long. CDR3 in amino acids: CSAVGSIGETQYF. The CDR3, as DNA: TGCAGCGCCGTAGGGAGTATCGGGGAGACCCAGTACTTC. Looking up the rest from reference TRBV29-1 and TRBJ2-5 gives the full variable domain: SAVISQKPSRDICQRGTSLTIQCQVDSQVTMMFWYRQQPGQSLTLIATANQGSEATYESGFVIDKFPISRPNLTFSTLTVSNMSPEDSSIYLCSAVGSIGETQYFGPGTRLLVL.

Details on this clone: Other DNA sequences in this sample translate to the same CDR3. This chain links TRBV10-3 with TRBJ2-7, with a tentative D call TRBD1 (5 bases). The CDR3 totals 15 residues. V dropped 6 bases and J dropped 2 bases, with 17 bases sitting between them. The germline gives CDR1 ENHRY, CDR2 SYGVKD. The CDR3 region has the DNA TGTGCCATCAGCCCAGGACAAGGTTTAGCCTACGAGCAGTACTTC. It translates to CAISPGQGLAYEQYF.

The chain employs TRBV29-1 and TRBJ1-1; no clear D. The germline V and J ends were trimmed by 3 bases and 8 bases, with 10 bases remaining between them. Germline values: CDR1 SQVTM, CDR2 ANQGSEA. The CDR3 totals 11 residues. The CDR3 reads CSVEEVSEAFF. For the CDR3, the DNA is TGCAGCGTTGAGGAAGTTTCCGAAGCTTTCTTT.

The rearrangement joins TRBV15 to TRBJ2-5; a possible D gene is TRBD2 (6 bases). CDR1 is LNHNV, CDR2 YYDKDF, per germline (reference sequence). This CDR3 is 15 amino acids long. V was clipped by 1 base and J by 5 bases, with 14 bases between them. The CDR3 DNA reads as TGTGCCACCAGCAGAGCCGGTAGCGGTGGGGAGACCCAGTACTTC. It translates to CATSRAGSGGETQYF.

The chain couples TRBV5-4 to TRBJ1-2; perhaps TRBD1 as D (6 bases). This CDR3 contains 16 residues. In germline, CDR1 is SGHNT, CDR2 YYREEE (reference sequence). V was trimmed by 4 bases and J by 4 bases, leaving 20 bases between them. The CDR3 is CASSQVTQGAFYGYTF. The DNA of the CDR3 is TGTGCCAGCAGCCAAGTGACACAGGGCGCGTTCTATGGCTACACCTTC.

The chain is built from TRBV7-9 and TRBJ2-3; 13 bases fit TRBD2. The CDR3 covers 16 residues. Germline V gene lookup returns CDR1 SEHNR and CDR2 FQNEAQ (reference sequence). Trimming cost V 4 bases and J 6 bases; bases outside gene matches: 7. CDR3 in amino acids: CASSSRLAGGADTQYF. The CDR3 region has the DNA TGTGCCAGCAGCTCGCGACTAGCGGGGGGTGCGGATACGCAGTATTTT.

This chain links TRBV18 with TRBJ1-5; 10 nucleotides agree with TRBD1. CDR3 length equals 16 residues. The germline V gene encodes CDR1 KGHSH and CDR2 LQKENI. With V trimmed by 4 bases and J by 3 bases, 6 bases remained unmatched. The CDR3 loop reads CASSREDRGPNQPQHF. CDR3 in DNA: TGTGCCAGCTCACGCGAAGACAGGGGGCCCAATCAGCCCCAGCATTTT. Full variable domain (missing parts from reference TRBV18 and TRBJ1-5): NAGVMQNPRHLVRRRGQEARLRCSPMKGHSHVYWYRQLPEEGLKFMVYLQKENIIDESGMPKERFSAEFPKEGPSILRIQQVVRGDSAAYFCASSREDRGPNQPQHFGDGTRLSIL.

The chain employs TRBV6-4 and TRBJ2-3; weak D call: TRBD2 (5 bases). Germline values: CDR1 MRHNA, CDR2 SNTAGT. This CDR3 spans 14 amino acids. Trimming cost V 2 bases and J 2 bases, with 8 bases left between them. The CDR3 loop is CASSDGGATDTQYF. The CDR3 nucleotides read TGTGCCAGCAGTGACGGAGGAGCCACAGATACGCAGTATTTT.

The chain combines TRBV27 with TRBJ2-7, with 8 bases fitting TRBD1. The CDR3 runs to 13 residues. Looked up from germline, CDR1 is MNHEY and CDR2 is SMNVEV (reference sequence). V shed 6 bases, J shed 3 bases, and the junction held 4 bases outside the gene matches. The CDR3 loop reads CASSGTGNYEQYF. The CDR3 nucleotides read TGTGCCAGCAGCGGGACAGGCAACTACGAGCAGTACTTC.

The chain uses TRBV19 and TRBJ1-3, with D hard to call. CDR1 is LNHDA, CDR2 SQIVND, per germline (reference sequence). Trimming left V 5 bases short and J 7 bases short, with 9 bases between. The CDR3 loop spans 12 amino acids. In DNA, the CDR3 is TGTGCCAGTAGTCTACAAGGGAACACCATATATTTT. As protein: CASSLQGNTIYF.

In nucleotides, the CDR3 is TGTGCCACCAGCGGGAGGGACAGGGGGCTCGGAGATACGCAGTATTTT. Translating it yields CATSGRDRGLGDTQYF. The rearrangement links TRBV15 to TRBJ2-3, with 12 bases that match TRBD1. Per germline, CDR1 LNHNV and CDR2 YYDKDF (reference sequence). Trimming removed 5 bases from V and 5 bases from J; junction bases left unmatched: 8. The CDR3 totals 16 residues.

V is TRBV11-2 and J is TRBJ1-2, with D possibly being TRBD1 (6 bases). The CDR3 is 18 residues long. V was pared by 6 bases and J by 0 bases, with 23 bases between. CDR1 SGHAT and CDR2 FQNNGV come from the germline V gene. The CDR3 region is CASSSPKGRGRTNYGYTF. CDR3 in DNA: TGTGCCAGCAGTTCTCCCAAAGGCAGGGGAAGGACTAACTATGGCTACACCTTC.

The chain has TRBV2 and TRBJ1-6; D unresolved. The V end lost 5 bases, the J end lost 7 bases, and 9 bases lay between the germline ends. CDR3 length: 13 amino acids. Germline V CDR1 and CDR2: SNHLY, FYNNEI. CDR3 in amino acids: CASSNVANSPLHF. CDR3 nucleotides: TGTGCCAGCAGTAACGTAGCAAATTCACCCCTCCACTTT.